This T cell receptor beta chain is from a study of blood T cells in healthy people across ages. Study at large: Template switching recovered approximately one barcoded beta molecule for every two T cells.

A sample-barcoded 5' primer and a J-beta primer mix were used in a second PCR of roughly 7 to 11 cycles. TCRdb redid the calling of the 5' RACE reads with MiXCR, one entry per CDR3 protein. The sample consists of 800,000 or so distinct CDR3 sequences, around 25% of them appearing once. This clonotype was counted between two and nine times. This CDR3 comprises 21 residues. Germline assignment: CDR1 SGHAT and CDR2 FQDESV (reference sequence). J gave up 0 bases and V 6 bases, and 19 bases lay outside the gene matches. The sample was also linked to a second study, of T cells of mothers and their children. From that paper: Study donors consisted of a few healthy Caucasian mothers and their six children. No persistent microchimeric T cell clones were detected at roughly 94 clones per million clonotypes sensitivity.

This TCR was sampled from a boy younger than 18 in good health. Sequencing input: blood. This chain connects TRBV11-1 to TRBJ2-1, with 11 bases that match TRBD2. CDR3 region: CASSPTTGTSGYWSSYNEQFF. DNA of the CDR3: TGTGCCAGCAGTCCGACTACCGGGACTAGCGGATACTGGAGCTCCTACAATGAGCAGTTCTTC.